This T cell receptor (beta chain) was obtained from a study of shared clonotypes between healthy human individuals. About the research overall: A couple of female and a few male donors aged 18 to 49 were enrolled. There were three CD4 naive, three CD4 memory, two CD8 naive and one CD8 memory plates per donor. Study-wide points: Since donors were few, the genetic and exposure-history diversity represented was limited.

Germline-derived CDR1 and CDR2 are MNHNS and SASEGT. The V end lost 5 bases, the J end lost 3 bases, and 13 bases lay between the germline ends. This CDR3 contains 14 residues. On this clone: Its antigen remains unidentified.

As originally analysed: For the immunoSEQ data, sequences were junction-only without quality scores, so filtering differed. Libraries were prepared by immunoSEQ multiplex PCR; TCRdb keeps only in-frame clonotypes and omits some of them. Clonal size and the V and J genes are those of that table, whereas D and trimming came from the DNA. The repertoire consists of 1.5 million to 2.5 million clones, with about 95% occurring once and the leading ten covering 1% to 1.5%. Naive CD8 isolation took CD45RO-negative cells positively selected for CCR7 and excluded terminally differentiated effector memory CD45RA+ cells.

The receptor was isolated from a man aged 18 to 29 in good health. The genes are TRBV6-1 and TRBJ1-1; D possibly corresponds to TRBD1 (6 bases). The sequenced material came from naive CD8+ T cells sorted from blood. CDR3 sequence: CASSTPGHHTEAFF. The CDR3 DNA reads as TGTGCCAGCAGTACACCGGGACATCACACTGAAGCTTTCTTT.